The present entry profiles one TCR beta chain with its context. The antigen remains undetermined. The CDR3 has 13 amino acids. V gave up 2 bases and J gave up 2 bases, with 5 bases separating them. Germline CDR1 and CDR2: SEHNR and FQNEAQ (reference sequence). This specimen belongs to a study of cytomegalovirus exposure and HLA in healthy donors. Whole-study results and caveats: Earlier analysis yielded a pattern in which most TCR beta V segments were productive about 90% or about 30% of the time.

This PCR relied on a set of 60 Vbeta primers and 13 Jbeta primers. The authors' processing: Unique TCR beta chains totaled roughly 81 million in a later count, with 8.5 million to 12 million of them shared. This table comes from immunoSEQ multiplex PCR, and its TCRdb copy is limited to in-frame clones, with some not included. That table supplies the V and J calls and clone size; D and trimming were determined from the DNA. The sample carries 85,000 to 130,000 clones, about 70% recorded once. The sequenced material came from PBMCs. The TCR comes from a boy between 10 and 17 years old in good health and CMV-seronegative. The chain couples TRBV7-9 to TRBJ2-3; D not certain. Written as DNA, the CDR3 is TGTGCCAGCAGCTTAACAGACACAGATACGCAGTATTTT. This sequence encodes CASSLTDTDTQYF. The full variable domain, in which reference TRBV7-9 and TRBJ2-3 provide the parts outside the CDR3, is DTGVSQNPRHKITKRGQNVTFRCDPISEHNRLYWYRQTLGQGPEFLTYFQNEAQLEKSRLLSDRFSAERPKGSFSTLEIQRTEQGDSAMYLCASSLTDTDTQYFGPGTRLTVL.